The clone carrying this TCR beta chain was recorded a few times. Its antigen is not known. Production of TCR beta cDNA used 400 to 650 ng total RNA together with a constant-region primer. It was through three nested multiplex PCR rounds of slightly modified ARM-PCR that TCR beta libraries arose. TRBV1-TRBV30 forward primers and a C-beta reverse primer were used in the first two PCR rounds, which each ran for about 11 cycles. TCRdb reanalysed the multiplex PCR reads using MiXCR and keeps one entry per CDR3 protein. The sample yields almost 200,000 distinct CDR3 sequences, approximately 64% seen once. The source of the blood RNA was unsorted whole blood, and germline DNA was extracted as well. This entry comes from a study of tumor-infiltrating lymphocytes in primary liver carcinoma. Study in general: Staging placed the tumors at T1-T3 N0M0, and they measured about 4.2 to 10 cm across. Tissue type made little difference to sample yields of roughly 3.5 to 8 million productive TCRbeta reads.

Findings and limits, study-wide: Tumor samples exhibited a significantly greater top-250-clone fraction than blood samples (p = 0.039). In the absence of sorting, bulk samples left CD4+ and CD8+ repertoires uncompared.

Between the trimmed V and J ends, which lost 3 bases and 2 bases, there was a span of 10 bases. Germline CDR1 MDHEN, CDR2 SYDVKM. The CDR3 contains 14 residues. The sequencing input was peripheral blood. The chain uses TRBV28 and TRBJ1-1; D gene uncertain. This sequence was found in a woman aged 55-70 years with primary liver carcinoma and hepatitis B virus infection. Here the CDR3 DNA reads TGTGCCAGCAGTTTGGGGAGCATTAACACTGAAGCTTTCTTT. Its protein product is CASSLGSINTEAFF.